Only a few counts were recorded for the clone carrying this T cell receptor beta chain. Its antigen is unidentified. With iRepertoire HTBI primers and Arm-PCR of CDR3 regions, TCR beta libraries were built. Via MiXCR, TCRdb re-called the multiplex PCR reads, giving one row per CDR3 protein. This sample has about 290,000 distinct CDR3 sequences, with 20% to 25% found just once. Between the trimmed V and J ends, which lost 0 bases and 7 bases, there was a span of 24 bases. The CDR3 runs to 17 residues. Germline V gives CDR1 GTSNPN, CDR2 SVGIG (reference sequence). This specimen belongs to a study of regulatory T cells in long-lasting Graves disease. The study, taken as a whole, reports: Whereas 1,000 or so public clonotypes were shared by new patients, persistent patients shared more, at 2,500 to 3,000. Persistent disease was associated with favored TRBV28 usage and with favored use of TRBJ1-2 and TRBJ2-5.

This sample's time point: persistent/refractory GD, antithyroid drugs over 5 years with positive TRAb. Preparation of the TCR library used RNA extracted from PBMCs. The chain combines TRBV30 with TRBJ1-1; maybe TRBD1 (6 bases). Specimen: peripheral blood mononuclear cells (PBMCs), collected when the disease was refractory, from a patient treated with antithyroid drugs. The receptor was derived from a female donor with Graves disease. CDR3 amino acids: CAWSVRRGRGGFGEAFF. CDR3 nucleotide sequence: TGTGCCTGGAGTGTAAGACGGGGGCGGGGGGGGTTCGGTGAAGCTTTCTTT. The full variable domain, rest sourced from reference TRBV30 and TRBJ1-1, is SQTIHQWPATLVQPVGSPLSLECTVEGTSNPNLYWYRQAAGRGLQLLFYSVGIGQISSEVPQNLSASRPQDRQFILSSKKLLLSDSGFYLCAWSVRRGRGGFGEAFFGQGTRLTVV.